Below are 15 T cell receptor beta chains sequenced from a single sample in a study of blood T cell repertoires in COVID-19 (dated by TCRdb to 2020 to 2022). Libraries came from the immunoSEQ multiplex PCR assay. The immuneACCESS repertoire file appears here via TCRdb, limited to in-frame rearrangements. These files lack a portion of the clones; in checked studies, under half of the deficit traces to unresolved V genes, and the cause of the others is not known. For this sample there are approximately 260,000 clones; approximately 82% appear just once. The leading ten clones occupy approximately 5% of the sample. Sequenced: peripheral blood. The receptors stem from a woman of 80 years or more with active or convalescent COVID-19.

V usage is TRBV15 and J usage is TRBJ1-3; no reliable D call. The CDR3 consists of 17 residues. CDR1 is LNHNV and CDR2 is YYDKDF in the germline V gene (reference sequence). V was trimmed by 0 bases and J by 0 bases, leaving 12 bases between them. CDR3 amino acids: CATSRDWADDSGNTIYF. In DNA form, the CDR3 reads TGTGCCACCAGCAGAGATTGGGCAGACGACTCTGGAAACACCATATATTTT.

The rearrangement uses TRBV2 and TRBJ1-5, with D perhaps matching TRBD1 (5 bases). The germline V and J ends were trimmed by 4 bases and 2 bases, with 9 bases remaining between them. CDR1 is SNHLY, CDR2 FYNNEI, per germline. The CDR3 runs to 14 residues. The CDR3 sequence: CASSVDSRNQPQHF. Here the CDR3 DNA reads TGTGCCAGCAGTGTCGACAGCCGCAATCAGCCCCAGCATTTT.

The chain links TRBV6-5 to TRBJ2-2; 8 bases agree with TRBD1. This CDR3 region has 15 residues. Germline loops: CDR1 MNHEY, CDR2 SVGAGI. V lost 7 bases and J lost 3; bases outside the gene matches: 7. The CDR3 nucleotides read TGTGCCAGCACCCGACAGGGGTTGGACACCGGGGAGCTGTTTTTT. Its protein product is CASTRQGLDTGELFF.

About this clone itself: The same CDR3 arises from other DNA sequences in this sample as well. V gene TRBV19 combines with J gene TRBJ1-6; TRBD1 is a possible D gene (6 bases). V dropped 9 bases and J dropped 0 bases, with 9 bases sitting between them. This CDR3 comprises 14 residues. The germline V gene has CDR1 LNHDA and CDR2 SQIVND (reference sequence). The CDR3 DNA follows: TGTGCCAGCACAGGGAGCTCCTATAATTCACCCCTCCACTTT. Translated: CASTGSSYNSPLHF.

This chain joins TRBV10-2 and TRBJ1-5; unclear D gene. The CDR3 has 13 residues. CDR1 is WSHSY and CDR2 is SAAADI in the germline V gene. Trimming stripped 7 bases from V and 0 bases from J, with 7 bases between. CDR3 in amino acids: CASTVYSNQPQHF. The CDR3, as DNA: TGCGCCAGCACCGTATATAGCAATCAGCCCCAGCATTTT.

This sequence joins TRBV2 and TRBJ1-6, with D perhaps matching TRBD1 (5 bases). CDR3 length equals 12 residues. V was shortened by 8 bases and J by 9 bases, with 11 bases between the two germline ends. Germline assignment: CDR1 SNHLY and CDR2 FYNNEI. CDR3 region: CASRGEGSPLHF. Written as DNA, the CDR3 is TGTGCCAGCCGGGGGGAGGGTTCACCCCTCCACTTT.

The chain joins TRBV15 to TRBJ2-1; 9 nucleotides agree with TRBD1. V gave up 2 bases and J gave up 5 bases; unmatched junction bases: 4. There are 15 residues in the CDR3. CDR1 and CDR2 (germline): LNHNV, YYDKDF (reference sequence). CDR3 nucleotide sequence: TGTGCCACCAGCAGAACTACAGGGGGCCACAATGAGCAGTTCTTC. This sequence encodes CATSRTTGGHNEQFF. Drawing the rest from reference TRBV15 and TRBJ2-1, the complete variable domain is DAMVIQNPRYQVTQFGKPVTLSCSQTLNHNVMYWYQQKSSQAPKLLFHYYDKDFNNEADTPDNFQSRRPNTSFCFLDIRSPGLGDTAMYLCATSRTTGGHNEQFFGPGTRLTVL.

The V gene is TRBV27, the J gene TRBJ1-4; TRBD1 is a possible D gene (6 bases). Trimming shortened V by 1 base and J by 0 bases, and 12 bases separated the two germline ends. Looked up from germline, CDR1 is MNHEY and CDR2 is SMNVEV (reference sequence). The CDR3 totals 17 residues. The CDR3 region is CASSLLGRGATNEKLFF. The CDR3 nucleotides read TGTGCCAGCAGTTTATTGGGCAGGGGCGCAACTAATGAAAAACTGTTTTTT.

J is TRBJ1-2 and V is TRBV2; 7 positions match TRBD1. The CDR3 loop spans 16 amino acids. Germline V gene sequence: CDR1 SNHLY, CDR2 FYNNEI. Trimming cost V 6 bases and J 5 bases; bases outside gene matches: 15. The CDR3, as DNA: TGTGCCAGCAGATCCGGACAGGCCGAGACTCCTTATGGCTACACCTTC. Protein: CASRSGQAETPYGYTF.

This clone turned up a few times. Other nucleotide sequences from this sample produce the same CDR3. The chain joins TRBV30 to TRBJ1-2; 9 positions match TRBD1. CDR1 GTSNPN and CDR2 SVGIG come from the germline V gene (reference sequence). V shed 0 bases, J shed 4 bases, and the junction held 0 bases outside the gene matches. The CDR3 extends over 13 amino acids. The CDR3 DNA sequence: TGTGCCTGGAGTGTACAGGGGGCCTATGGCTACACCTTC. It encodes CAWSVQGAYGYTF.

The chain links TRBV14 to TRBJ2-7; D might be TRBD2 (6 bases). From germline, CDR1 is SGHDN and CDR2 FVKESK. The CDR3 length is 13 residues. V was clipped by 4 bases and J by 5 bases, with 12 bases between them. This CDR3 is CASSPRGNHEQYF. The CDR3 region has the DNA TGTGCCAGCAGCCCCCGCGGGAACCACGAGCAGTACTTC.

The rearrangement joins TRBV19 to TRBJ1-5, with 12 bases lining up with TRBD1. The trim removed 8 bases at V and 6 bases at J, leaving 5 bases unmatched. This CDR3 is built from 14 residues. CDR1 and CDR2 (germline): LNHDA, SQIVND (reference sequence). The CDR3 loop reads CASGGTGGGQPQHF. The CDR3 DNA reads TGTGCCAGTGGAGGGACAGGGGGCGGTCAGCCCCAGCATTTT.

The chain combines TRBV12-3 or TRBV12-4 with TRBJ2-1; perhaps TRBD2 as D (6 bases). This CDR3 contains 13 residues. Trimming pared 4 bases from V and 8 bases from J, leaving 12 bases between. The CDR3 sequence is CASSWTGGDEQFF. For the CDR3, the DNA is TGTGCCAGCAGTTGGACCGGAGGGGATGAGCAGTTCTTC.

The CDR3 is CSASFPSGSNEQFF. CDR3 DNA: TGCAGTGCTAGTTTTCCTAGCGGGAGCAATGAGCAGTTCTTC. The J gene is TRBJ2-1, the V gene TRBV20-1; 10 bases align to TRBD2. This CDR3 is 14 amino acids long. Trimming took 3 bases from V and 6 from J; bases not matched to a gene: 5. The V gene's germline CDR1 is DFQATT and CDR2 SNEGSKA (reference sequence).

The CDR3 reads CASSQGAGARYGYTF. In DNA form, the CDR3 reads TGCGCCAGCAGCCAGGGGGCAGGGGCTAGGTATGGCTACACCTTC. V usage is TRBV4-1 and J usage is TRBJ1-2; possible D gene TRBD1, 6 bases. Germline assignment: CDR1 MGHRA and CDR2 YSYEKL. The CDR3 sequence is 15 residues long. V was pared by 3 bases and J by 5 bases, with 16 bases between.